Sequencing of this T cell receptor beta chain was carried out in a study of T-cell memory formation after mild COVID-19. About the study: There were largely donor-specific TCR clusters.

5'RACE, which relied on constant-segment primers, yielded TCR alpha and TCR beta cDNA libraries carrying sample barcodes and UMIs. In TCRdb, the 5' RACE reads were re-called with MiXCR into one record per CDR3 protein. This table has a few hundred thousand distinct CDR3 sequences, approximately 15% appearing once. The sample comprised PBMCs or a T cell subset sorted from them (not recorded which). The receptor comes from a young man who had mild COVID-19 (a few samples of this study predate the infection). Cell type and time point are not known.

The CDR3 sequence is CATSRDPGGNSPLHF. CDR3 in DNA: TGTGCCACCAGCAGAGATCCCGGGGGAAATTCACCCCTCCACTTT. The chain combines TRBV15 with TRBJ1-6; D may be TRBD1 (5 bases). Germline-derived CDR1 and CDR2 are LNHNV and YYDKDF (reference sequence). V gave up 0 bases and J gave up 7 bases, with 10 bases separating them. The CDR3 is made up of 15 amino acids.